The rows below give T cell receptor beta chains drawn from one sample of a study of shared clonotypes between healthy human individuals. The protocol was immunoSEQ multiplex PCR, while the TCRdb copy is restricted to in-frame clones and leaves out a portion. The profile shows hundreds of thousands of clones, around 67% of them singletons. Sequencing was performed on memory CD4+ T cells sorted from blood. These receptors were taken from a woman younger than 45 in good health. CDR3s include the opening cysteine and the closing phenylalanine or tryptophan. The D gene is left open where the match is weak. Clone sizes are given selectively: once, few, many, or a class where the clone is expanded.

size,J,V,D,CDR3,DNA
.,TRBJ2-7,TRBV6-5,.,CASSYSAGDSYEQYF,TGTGCCAGCAGTTACTCGGCAGGCGACTCCTACGAGCAGTACTTC
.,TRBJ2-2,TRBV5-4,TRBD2,CASSLRLAGTGELFF,TGTGCCAGCAGCTTGAGACTAGCTGGCACCGGGGAGCTGTTTTTT
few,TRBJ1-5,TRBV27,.,CASSLGGIRNQPQHF,TGTGCCAGCAGTTTGGGGGGCATCAGGAATCAGCCCCAGCATTTT
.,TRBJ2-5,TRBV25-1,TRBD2,CASSESTSGSGETQYF,TGTGCCAGCAGTGAATCAACTAGCGGGAGTGGGGAGACCCAGTACTTC
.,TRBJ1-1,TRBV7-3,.,CASSATWNTEAFF,TGTGCCAGCAGCGCAACATGGAACACTGAAGCTTTCTTT
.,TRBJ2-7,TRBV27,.,CASSLDRTYEQYF,TGTGCCAGCAGTTTAGACAGAACCTACGAGCAGTACTTC
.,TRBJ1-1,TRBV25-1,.,CASNHLSDTEAFF,TGTGCCAGCAACCATCTGTCAGACACTGAAGCTTTCTTT
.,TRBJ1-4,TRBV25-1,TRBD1,CASGGAGQGEEKLFF,TGTGCCAGCGGGGGCGCGGGACAGGGTGAAGAAAAACTGTTTTTT
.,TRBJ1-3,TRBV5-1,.,CASSSTGLGNTIYF,TGCGCCAGCAGCTCCACAGGGTTGGGAAACACCATATATTTT
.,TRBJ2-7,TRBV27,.,CASSSSSAHSYEQYF,TGTGCCAGCAGTTCATCTAGCGCCCACTCCTACGAGCAGTACTTC
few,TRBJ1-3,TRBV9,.,CASSVDPVGNTIYF,TGTGCCAGCAGCGTAGACCCGGTAGGAAACACCATATATTTT
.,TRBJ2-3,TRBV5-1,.,CASSSDLGTDTQYF,TGCGCCAGCAGCTCCGATTTAGGGACGGATACGCAGTATTTT
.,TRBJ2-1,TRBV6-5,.,CASSYSWAGSYNEQFF,TGTGCCAGCAGTTACTCGTGGGCGGGCTCCTACAATGAGCAGTTCTTC
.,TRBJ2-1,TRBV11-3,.,CASARGLGSNEQFF,TGTGCCAGCGCCCGGGGGTTAGGGAGCAATGAGCAGTTCTTC
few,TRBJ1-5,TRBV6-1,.,CASMFEYNQPQHF,TGTGCCAGCATGTTCGAGTACAATCAGCCCCAGCATTTT
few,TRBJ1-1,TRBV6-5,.,CASSSYPKTMNTEAFF,TGTGCCAGCAGTTCCTACCCCAAGACGATGAACACTGAAGCTTTCTTT
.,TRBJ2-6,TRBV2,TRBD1,CASSGGTGSGANVLTF,TGTGCCAGCAGTGGAGGGACAGGCTCTGGGGCCAACGTCCTGACTTTC
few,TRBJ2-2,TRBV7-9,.,CASSSGSWAGELFF,TGTGCCAGCAGCTCCGGGAGCTGGGCCGGGGAGCTGTTTTTT
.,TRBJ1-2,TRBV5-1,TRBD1,CASSTLDRMYGYTF,TGCGCCAGCAGCACCTTGGACAGGATGTATGGCTACACCTTC
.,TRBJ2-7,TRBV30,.,CAWSRDEPYEQYF,TGTGCCTGGAGCCGGGACGAACCCTACGAGCAGTACTTC
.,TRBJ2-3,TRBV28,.,CASSSGGSRTDTQYF,TGTGCCAGCAGTTCTGGAGGGAGTAGGACAGATACGCAGTATTTT
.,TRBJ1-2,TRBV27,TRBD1,CASSFWQGADGYTF,TGTGCCAGCAGTTTCTGGCAGGGGGCTGATGGCTACACCTTC
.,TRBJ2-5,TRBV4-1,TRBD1,CASSHGKDREKTQYF,TGCGCCAGCAGCCACGGCAAAGACAGGGAAAAGACCCAGTACTTC
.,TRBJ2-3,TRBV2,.,CASSEGPQYF,TGTGCCAGCAGTGAAGGCCCGCAGTATTTT
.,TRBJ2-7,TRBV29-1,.,CSVGGRDNRYEQYF,TGCAGCGTTGGGGGCCGGGACAACCGATACGAGCAGTACTTC
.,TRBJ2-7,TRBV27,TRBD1,CASSPRQGRFHEQYF,TGTGCCAGCAGTCCCCGACAGGGGCGATTTCACGAGCAGTACTTC
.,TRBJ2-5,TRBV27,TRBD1,CASSTDRGKTQYF,TGTGCCAGCAGTACCGACAGGGGAAAGACCCAGTACTTC
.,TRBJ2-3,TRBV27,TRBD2,CATQTSGRRSPDTQYF,TGTGCCACCCAGACTAGCGGGAGAAGGAGCCCAGATACGCAGTATTTT
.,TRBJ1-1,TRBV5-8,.,CASSFPREWRLTEAFF,TGTGCCAGCAGCTTCCCCAGGGAATGGCGGCTCACTGAAGCTTTCTTT